The 18 T cell receptor beta chains presented below share a single source sample, sequenced in a study of blood T cell repertoires in COVID-19. Libraries were prepared by immunoSEQ multiplex PCR; TCRdb keeps only in-frame clonotypes and omits some of them. The sample yields roughly 200,000 clones, around 87% seen once. Material for sequencing was peripheral blood. The receptors were sampled from a woman under 40 with active or convalescent COVID-19.

The chain has TRBV7-9 and TRBJ1-2, with 8 bases that match TRBD1. The CDR3 is made up of 17 amino acids. The V segment lost 5 bases and the J segment 3 bases; nucleotides outside the gene matches: 14. Germline loops: CDR1 SEHNR, CDR2 FQNEAQ (reference sequence). The CDR3 DNA is TGTGCCAGCAGCCCACGGCAGGGGGCAGGAGATTACTATGGCTACACCTTC. Translation: CASSPRQGAGDYYGYTF.

The J gene is TRBJ2-4, the V gene TRBV12-3 or TRBV12-4; weak D call: TRBD1 (5 bases). This CDR3 has 12 residues. Trimming removed 2 bases from V and 9 bases from J, with 8 bases in between. The CDR3 DNA follows: TGTGCCAGCAGTTTACAGGGCCCCATTCAGTACTTC. It specifies CASSLQGPIQYF.

This sequence joins TRBV9 and TRBJ2-3, with 8 bases aligning to TRBD2. Looked up from germline, CDR1 is SGDLS and CDR2 is YYNGEE. Unmatched junction bases numbered 10, after V lost 4 bases and J lost 3 bases. This CDR3 is 16 amino acids long. The CDR3 sequence is CASSLSGLANTDTQYF. CDR3 DNA: TGTGCCAGCAGCCTATCCGGACTAGCAAATACAGATACGCAGTATTTT.

For the CDR3, the DNA is TGCAGCGTTGGGGACAGACCGATCTATGGCTACACCTTC. It translates to CSVGDRPIYGYTF. The chain recombines TRBV29-1 with TRBJ1-2, with TRBD1 matching over 7 bases. The CDR3 is 13 amino acids. Germline V CDR1 and CDR2: SQVTM, ANQGSEA. The ends lost 4 bases at V and 4 bases at J; junction bases unmatched: 6.

This clone was recorded only once. The chain couples TRBV19 to TRBJ2-7; D unclear. The V end was cut by 1 base, the J end by 2 bases, with 6 bases between. The germline gives CDR1 LNHDA, CDR2 SQIVND (reference sequence). This CDR3 has 13 residues. The CDR3 bases are TGTGCCAGTAGTATAGGGGCAGCCTACGAGCAGTACTTC. It specifies CASSIGAAYEQYF.

The rearrangement links TRBV3-1 (or the pseudogene TRBV3-2) to TRBJ2-2; D is undetermined. The CDR3 has 16 residues. V lost 1 base and J lost 0, with 9 bases in between. The V gene's germline CDR1 is LGHDT and CDR2 YNNKEL (reference sequence). CDR3 residues: CASSQGYRTNTGELFF. DNA for the CDR3: TGTGCCAGCAGCCAAGGCTACAGAACGAACACCGGGGAGCTGTTTTTT.

The rearrangement joins TRBV28 to TRBJ2-1; D is possibly TRBD2 (6 bases). The ends were cut back, 7 bases at V and 1 base at J, with 14 bases in the middle. The CDR3 runs to 15 residues. Germline CDR1 is MDHEN and CDR2 is SYDVKM. The CDR3 loop reads CASTPLLASYNEQFF. DNA of the CDR3: TGTGCCAGCACTCCCCTCCTAGCGTCCTACAATGAGCAGTTCTTC.

The chain combines TRBV2 with TRBJ2-3; TRBD1 aligns across 7 bases. CDR1 and CDR2 (germline): SNHLY, FYNNEI. With 3 bases clipped from V and 2 bases from J, the junction kept 2 bases outside the gene matches. CDR3 length: 14 amino acids. The CDR3 reads CASSEGQSTDTQYF. As DNA, the CDR3 is TGTGCCAGCAGTGAGGGACAGTCCACAGATACGCAGTATTTT. The whole variable domain, filled in from reference TRBV2 and TRBJ2-3, reads EPEVTQTPSHQVTQMGQEVILRCVPISNHLYFYWYRQILGQKVEFLVSFYNNEISEKSEIFDDQFSVERPDGSNFTLKIRSTKLEDSAMYFCASSEGQSTDTQYFGPGTRLTVL.

This clone was seen more than once but under ten times. The chain couples TRBV2 to TRBJ2-1; the match to TRBD2 covers 9 bases. CDR1 is SNHLY and CDR2 is FYNNEI in the germline V gene. The J segment lost 4 bases and the V segment lost 7 bases, leaving 14 bases of the junction unmatched. This CDR3 contains 17 residues. CDR3 in DNA: TGTGCCAGCACTAGAGGTCGGGTAGCGGGGGAATACAATGAGCAGTTCTTC. Protein product: CASTRGRVAGEYNEQFF.

The rearrangement uses TRBV5-4 and TRBJ2-2; 7 bases are a match to TRBD1. V shed 4 bases, J shed 4 bases, and the junction held 7 bases outside the gene matches. CDR3 size: 15 residues. Germline lookup yields CDR1 SGHNT and CDR2 YYREEE (reference sequence). Here the CDR3 DNA reads TGTGCCAGCAGCCAGCCGGGACAGCTCACCGGGGAGCTGTTTTTT. This codes for CASSQPGQLTGELFF. Looking up the rest from reference TRBV5-4 and TRBJ2-2 gives the full variable domain: ETGVTQSPTHLIKTRGQQVTLRCSSQSGHNTVSWYQQALGQGPQFIFQYYREEENGRGNFPPRFSGLQFPNYSSELNVNALELDDSALYLCASSQPGQLTGELFFGEGSRLTVL.

The chain has TRBV6-5 and TRBJ1-1; unclear D gene. The CDR3 has 13 amino acids. The V gene lost 5 bases and the J gene lost 5 bases, with 12 bases spanning the gap. Per germline, CDR1 MNHEY and CDR2 SVGAGI. CDR3 in amino acids: CASSIRPGTEAFF. Written as DNA, the CDR3 is TGTGCCAGCAGTATAAGACCGGGAACTGAAGCTTTCTTT.

V is TRBV10-3 and J is TRBJ1-5, with a tentative D call TRBD1 (5 bases). V was cut by 4 bases and J by 7 bases, with 11 bases left in between. Per the germline V gene, CDR1 is ENHRY and CDR2 is SYGVKD. This CDR3 comprises 13 residues. CDR3 in amino acids: CAISVQGNQPQHF. The DNA for the CDR3 is TGTGCCATCAGTGTGCAGGGAAACCAGCCCCAGCATTTT.

V is TRBV10-1 and J is TRBJ2-7; TRBD2 agrees at 8 bases. V shed 2 bases, J shed 5 bases, and the junction held 8 bases outside the gene matches. Germline CDR1 is WNHNN and CDR2 is SYGVQD (reference sequence). CDR3 size: 15 residues. DNA for the CDR3: TGCGCCAGCAGTGAGATTAGCGGGAATAGGAACGAGCAGTACTTC. Protein product: CASSEISGNRNEQYF.

V usage is TRBV3-1 (or the pseudogene TRBV3-2) and J usage is TRBJ1-1; 9 bases fit TRBD1. This CDR3 region has 14 residues. Germline CDR1 reads LGHDT; CDR2 reads YNNKEL (reference sequence). The J segment lost 1 base and the V segment lost 7 bases, leaving 4 bases of the junction unmatched. The CDR3 bases are TGTGCCAGCACCTCGGGACAGGGGAACACTGAAGCTTTCTTT. It translates to CASTSGQGNTEAFF.

J is TRBJ1-1 and V is TRBV5-8; D possibly corresponds to TRBD1 (5 bases). Germline CDR1 and CDR2: SGHTS and YDEGEE. V gave up 2 bases and J gave up 2 bases, with 13 bases separating them. The CDR3 loop spans 15 amino acids. The CDR3 sequence is CASSFRQGYNTEAFF. CDR3 nucleotide sequence: TGTGCCAGCAGCTTTCGGCAGGGCTATAACACTGAAGCTTTCTTT. Combining the CDR3 with reference TRBV5-8 and TRBJ1-1 gives the whole variable domain EAGVTQSPTHLIKTRGQQATLRCSPISGHTSVYWYQQALGLGLQFLLWYDEGEERNRGNFPPRFSGRQFPNYSSELNVNALELEDSALYLCASSFRQGYNTEAFFGQGTRLTVV.

The gene calls are TRBV5-4 and TRBJ2-6, with a weak D call TRBD1 (6 bases). From germline, CDR1 is SGHNT and CDR2 YYREEE (reference sequence). This CDR3 is built from 17 residues. Trimming left V 3 bases short and J 0 bases short, with 13 bases between. CDR3 sequence reads: CASSSGTSVSGANVLTF. CDR3 nucleotides: TGTGCCAGCAGCTCCGGGACATCAGTCTCTGGGGCCAACGTCCTGACTTTC.

The chain links TRBV5-4 to TRBJ2-1; D remains unclear. V lost 4 bases to trimming and J lost 5 bases, with 16 bases between them. This CDR3 spans 15 amino acids. The germline V gene encodes CDR1 SGHNT and CDR2 YYREEE (reference sequence). The CDR3 loop is CASSQLAVGNNEQFF. The CDR3, as DNA: TGTGCCAGCAGCCAACTGGCGGTAGGTAACAATGAGCAGTTCTTC.

The chain is built from TRBV19 and TRBJ1-6; 8 nucleotides match TRBD1. Germline CDR1 reads LNHDA; CDR2 reads SQIVND (reference sequence). The CDR3 runs to 15 residues. J was trimmed by 11 bases and V by 6 bases; bases with no gene match: 12. For the CDR3, the DNA is TGTGCCAGTAGGAAACCCGGGACAGGTTCCGCACCCCTCCACTTT. As protein: CASRKPGTGSAPLHF.